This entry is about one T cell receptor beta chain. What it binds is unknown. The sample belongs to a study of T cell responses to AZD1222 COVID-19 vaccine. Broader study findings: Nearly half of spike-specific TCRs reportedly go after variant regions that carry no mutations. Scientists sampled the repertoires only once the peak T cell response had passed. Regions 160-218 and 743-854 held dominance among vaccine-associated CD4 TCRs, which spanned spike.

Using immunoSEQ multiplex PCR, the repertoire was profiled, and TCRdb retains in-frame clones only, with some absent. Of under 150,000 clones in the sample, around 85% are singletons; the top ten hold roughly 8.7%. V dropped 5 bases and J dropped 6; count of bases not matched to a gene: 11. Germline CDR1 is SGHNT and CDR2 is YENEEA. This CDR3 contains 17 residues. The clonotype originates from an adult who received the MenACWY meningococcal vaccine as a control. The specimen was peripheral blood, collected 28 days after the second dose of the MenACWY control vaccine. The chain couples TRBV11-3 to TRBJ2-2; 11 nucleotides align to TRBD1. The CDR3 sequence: CASSTRVGQGAAGELFF. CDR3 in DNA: TGTGCCAGCAGCACACGCGTCGGACAGGGGGCGGCCGGGGAGCTGTTTTTT.